The source of this T cell receptor beta chain is a study of T-cell reconstitution after alpha-beta-depleted transplantation in children. Points from the study as a whole: Two months or so post-transplant, alpha-beta T cells reportedly derived from several hundred expanded graft clones. Surviving recipient T cells and intrathymic progenitors accounted for some patients' high TCRbeta diversity at day 60. T-cell numbers and diversity, one year after transplant, stemmed largely from T cells that were newly produced.

A note on this clonotype: The target antigen is unknown.

The library targeted TCRbeta and was prepared with unique molecular identifiers. TCRdb re-analysed the PCR reads in MiXCR, keeping a single row per CDR3 protein. The table includes roughly 310,000 distinct CDR3 sequences, around 25% detected once. The CDR3 sequence is 15 residues long. CDR1 is MDHEN, CDR2 SYDVKM, per germline. J was trimmed by 3 bases and V by 5 bases; bases with no gene match: 6. This sequence joins TRBV28 and TRBJ2-3; 9 bases fit TRBD2. Sequenced material: PBMCs, mostly from graft donor cells, taken 180 days after TCRalphabeta/CD19-depleted stem cell transplant. This TCR derives from a male patient between 5 and 17 years old who had a stem cell transplant for acute lymphoblastic leukemia, so the T cells may come from the graft donor. CDR3 amino acids: CASSRREGRTDTQYF. In DNA, the CDR3 is TGTGCCAGCAGTAGGCGGGAGGGCCGAACAGATACGCAGTATTTT.